Below, 12 T cell receptor beta chains from the same sample are listed, as sequenced in a study of blood T cells in healthy people across ages. For the second PCR, which ran for roughly 6 to 12 cycles, a sample-barcoded 5' primer and a J-beta primer mix were used. Each CDR3 protein is one row after TCRdb ran MiXCR on the 5' RACE reads. The sample holds 2 million or so distinct CDR3 sequences; less than 50% are singletons and the top ten take 2.1%. Sample: blood. All receptors derive from a woman aged 40 to 49 in good health.

The chain combines TRBV20-1 with TRBJ2-3, with D perhaps matching TRBD2 (6 bases). The length of the CDR3 is 14 residues. Looked up from germline, CDR1 is DFQATT and CDR2 is SNEGSKA (reference sequence). Trimming removed 6 bases at V and 4 bases at J, with 17 bases between. CDR3 sequence (DNA): TGCAGTGCCCGGGGACTTCTCTGGGCAGATACGCAGTATTTT. As protein: CSARGLLWADTQYF.

The V and J genes are TRBV11-1 and TRBJ2-5; no clear D gene. The CDR3 is 13 amino acids. V was trimmed by 5 bases and J by 3 bases, leaving 10 bases between them. Germline V CDR1 and CDR2: SGHAT, FQDESV (reference sequence). The CDR3 sequence: CASSASEKETQYF. The CDR3 coding sequence is TGTGCCAGCAGCGCGTCAGAGAAAGAGACCCAGTACTTC.

This clonotype appeared a single time. This chain connects TRBV24-1 to TRBJ2-1; 8 positions match TRBD2. The CDR3 is made up of 17 amino acids. CDR1 KGHDR and CDR2 SFDVKD come from the germline V gene. With 5 bases clipped from V and 5 bases from J, the junction kept 13 bases outside the gene matches. The CDR3 sequence is CATSGGGLRAGDNEQFF. CDR3 bases: TGTGCCACCAGTGGAGGCGGACTCCGAGCGGGAGACAATGAGCAGTTCTTC.

This clonotype has just one count. The chain uses TRBV6-2 or TRBV6-3 and TRBJ2-1, with 14 bases aligning to TRBD2. Germline values: CDR1 MNHEY, CDR2 SVGEGT. V lost 6 bases, J lost 8 bases, and 6 bases stayed unmatched. The length of the CDR3 is 15 residues. CDR3 sequence: CASRHGLAGGHEQFF. The CDR3 DNA reads TGTGCCAGCAGACATGGACTAGCGGGGGGACATGAGCAGTTCTTC.

This chain links TRBV20-1 with TRBJ1-2, with 9 bases that match TRBD1. Per germline, CDR1 DFQATT and CDR2 SNEGSKA (reference sequence). There are 13 residues in the CDR3. The V segment lost 4 bases and the J segment 5 bases; nucleotides outside the gene matches: 5. The CDR3 nucleotides read TGCAGTGCTACCCGGACAGGGGTATATGGCTACACCTTC. This codes for CSATRTGVYGYTF.

This clonotype was observed once. The chain has TRBV29-1 and TRBJ1-2; 9 bases are shared with TRBD1. The germline gives CDR1 SQVTM, CDR2 ANQGSEA. The CDR3 consists of 14 residues. Trimming took 7 bases from V and 10 from J; bases not matched to a gene: 16. This CDR3 reads CSGKRRDRDTDYTF. The DNA for the CDR3 is TGCAGCGGCAAAAGGAGGGACAGGGATACGGACTACACCTTC.

This clonotype was counted only a few times. The chain joins TRBV6-5 to TRBJ1-6; possibly TRBD1 for D (5 bases). Trimming pared 3 bases from V and 9 bases from J, leaving 15 bases between. In germline, CDR1 is MNHEY, CDR2 SVGAGI. The CDR3 sequence is 15 residues long. The CDR3 DNA reads as TGTGCCAGCAGTTATCAAGGGCAGGGTGCTTCACCCCTCCACTTT. This sequence encodes CASSYQGQGASPLHF.

The rearrangement uses TRBV27 and TRBJ1-1; TRBD1 might be the D (5 bases). V shed 3 bases and J shed 3 bases, with 14 bases lying between them. The CDR3 covers 15 residues. CDR1 is MNHEY and CDR2 is SMNVEV in the germline V gene (reference sequence). The CDR3 sequence: CASSFGVGGYTEAFF. CDR3 nucleotide sequence: TGTGCCAGCAGTTTTGGAGTCGGGGGATACACTGAAGCTTTCTTT.

Points on this clonotype: The junction differs from germline at one of its ends, possibly a read error. V is TRBV5-1 and J is TRBJ2-4; 8 nucleotides match TRBD1. The CDR3 contains 16 residues. CDR1 SGHRS and CDR2 YFSETQ come from the germline V gene. In DNA, the CDR3 is TGCGCCGGCAGCCTACGACAGGGGAAAGACAAAAACATTCAGTACTTC. Translated: CAGSLRQGKDKNIQYF.

This rearrangement joins TRBV5-1 to TRBJ1-1; possible D gene TRBD1, 6 bases. The CDR3 covers 13 residues. With 2 bases removed from V and 5 bases from J, the gap between germline ends came to 10 bases. Germline loops: CDR1 SGHRS, CDR2 YFSETQ. The DNA for the CDR3 is TGCGCCAGCAGCTTCGGACAGTCTACTGAAGCTTTCTTT. Translation: CASSFGQSTEAFF.

This clonotype was seen only a few times. The chain employs TRBV7-8 and TRBJ2-4, with 8 nucleotides matching TRBD2. CDR3 length: 14 residues. J was trimmed by 7 bases and V by 4 bases; bases with no gene match: 6. The germline CDR1 and CDR2 sequences are SGHVS and FQNEAQ. CDR3 region: CASSSGTSNNIQYF. CDR3 DNA: TGTGCCAGCAGCTCTGGGACTAGTAACAACATTCAGTACTTC.

This clonotype was recorded a few times. The rearrangement links TRBV4-3 to TRBJ2-5, with D possibly being TRBD1 (6 bases). CDR1 LGHNA and CDR2 YSLEER come from the germline V gene. This CDR3 spans 15 amino acids. The V end lost 5 bases, the J end lost 4 bases, and 17 bases lay between the germline ends. CDR3 in DNA: TGCGCCAGCAGCGGGGACCCAACAGGGTCAGAGACCCAGTACTTC. Its translation is CASSGDPTGSETQYF.